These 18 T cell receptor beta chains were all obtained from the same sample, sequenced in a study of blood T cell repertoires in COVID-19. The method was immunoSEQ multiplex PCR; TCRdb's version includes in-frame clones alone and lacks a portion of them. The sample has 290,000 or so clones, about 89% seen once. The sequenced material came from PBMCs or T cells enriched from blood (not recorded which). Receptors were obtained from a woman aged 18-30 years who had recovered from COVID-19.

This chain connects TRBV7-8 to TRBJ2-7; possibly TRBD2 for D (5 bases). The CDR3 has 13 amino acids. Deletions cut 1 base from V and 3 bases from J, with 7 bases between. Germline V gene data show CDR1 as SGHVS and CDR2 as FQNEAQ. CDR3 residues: CASSLVRGYEQYF. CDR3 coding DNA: TGTGCCAGCAGCTTAGTACGGGGCTACGAGCAGTACTTC.

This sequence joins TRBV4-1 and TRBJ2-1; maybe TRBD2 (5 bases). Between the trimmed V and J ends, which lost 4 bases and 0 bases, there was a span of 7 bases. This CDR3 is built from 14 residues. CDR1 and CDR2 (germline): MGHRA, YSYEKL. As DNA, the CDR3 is TGCGCCAGCAGCCTCGGGGTCTCCTACAATGAGCAGTTCTTC. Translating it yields CASSLGVSYNEQFF.

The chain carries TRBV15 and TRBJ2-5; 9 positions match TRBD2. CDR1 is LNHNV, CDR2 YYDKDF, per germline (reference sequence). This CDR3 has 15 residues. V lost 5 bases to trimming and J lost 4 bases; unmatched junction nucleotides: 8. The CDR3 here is CATSYGGGASETQYF. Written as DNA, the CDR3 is TGTGCCACCAGCTATGGCGGGGGGGCCTCAGAGACCCAGTACTTC.

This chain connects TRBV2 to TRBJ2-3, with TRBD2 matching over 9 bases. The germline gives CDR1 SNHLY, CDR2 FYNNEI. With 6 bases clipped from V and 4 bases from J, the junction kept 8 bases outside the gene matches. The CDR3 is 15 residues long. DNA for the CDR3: TGTGCCAGCAGGCCAGCGGGAGGAGGGGCAGATACGCAGTATTTT. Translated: CASRPAGGGADTQYF. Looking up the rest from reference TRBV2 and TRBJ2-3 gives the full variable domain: EPEVTQTPSHQVTQMGQEVILRCVPISNHLYFYWYRQILGQKVEFLVSFYNNEISEKSEIFDDQFSVERPDGSNFTLKIRSTKLEDSAMYFCASRPAGGGADTQYFGPGTRLTVL.

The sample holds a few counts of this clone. The CDR3 here is CASSAVQGSGNTIYF. Written as DNA, the CDR3 is TGTGCCAGCAGCGCAGTACAGGGATCTGGAAACACCATATATTTT. The chain recombines TRBV9 with TRBJ1-3; possibly TRBD1 for D (6 bases). Germline values: CDR1 SGDLS, CDR2 YYNGEE. Trimming removed 3 bases from V and 1 base from J, with 11 bases in between. This CDR3 is 15 amino acids long.

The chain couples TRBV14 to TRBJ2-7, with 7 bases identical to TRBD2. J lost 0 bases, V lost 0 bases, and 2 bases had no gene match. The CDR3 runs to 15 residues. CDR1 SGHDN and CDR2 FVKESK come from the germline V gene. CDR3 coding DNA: TGTGCCAGCAGCCAAGAGGGGGGGATCTCCTACGAGCAGTACTTC. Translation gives CASSQEGGISYEQYF.

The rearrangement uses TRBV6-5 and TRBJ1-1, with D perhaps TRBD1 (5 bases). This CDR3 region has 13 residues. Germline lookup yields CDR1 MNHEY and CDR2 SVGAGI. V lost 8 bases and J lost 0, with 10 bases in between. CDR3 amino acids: CASFRAMNTEAFF. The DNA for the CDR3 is TGTGCCAGCTTCAGGGCAATGAACACTGAAGCTTTCTTT.

The CDR3 nucleotides are TGTGCCAGCAGCGTGGGGGGACCTAGCACAGATACGCAGTATTTT. It specifies CASSVGGPSTDTQYF. This rearrangement joins TRBV9 to TRBJ2-3; weak D call: TRBD2 (6 bases). V lost 2 bases and J lost 0, with 10 bases in between. The germline gives CDR1 SGDLS, CDR2 YYNGEE. The CDR3 spans 15 residues. Combining the CDR3 with reference TRBV9 and TRBJ2-3 gives the whole variable domain DSGVTQTPKHLITATGQRVTLRCSPRSGDLSVYWYQQSLDQGLQFLIQYYNGEERAKGNILERFSAQQFPDLHSELNLSSLELGDSALYFCASSVGGPSTDTQYFGPGTRLTVL.

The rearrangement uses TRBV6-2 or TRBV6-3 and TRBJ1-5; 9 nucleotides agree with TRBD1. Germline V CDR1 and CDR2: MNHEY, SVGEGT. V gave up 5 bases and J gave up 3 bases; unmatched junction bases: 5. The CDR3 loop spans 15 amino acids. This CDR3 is CASSPTGGLNQPQHF. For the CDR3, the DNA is TGTGCCAGCAGTCCGACAGGGGGTCTCAATCAGCCCCAGCATTTT.

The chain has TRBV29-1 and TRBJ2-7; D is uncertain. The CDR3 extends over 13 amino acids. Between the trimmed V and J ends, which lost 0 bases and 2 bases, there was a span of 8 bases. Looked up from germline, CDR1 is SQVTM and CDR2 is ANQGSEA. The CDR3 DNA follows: TGCAGCGTTGAAGATGCGTTTACCTACGAGCAGTACTTC. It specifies CSVEDAFTYEQYF.

In DNA, the CDR3 is TGTGCCAGCAGTTGGTCAGGGCAGGAGACCCAGTACTTC. Amino acid sequence: CASSWSGQETQYF. The chain is built from TRBV28 and TRBJ2-5, with D maybe TRBD1 (5 bases). V lost 4 bases and J 5 bases, leaving 11 bases between the germline ends. CDR1 and CDR2 from the germline V gene are MDHEN and SYDVKM. This CDR3 is built from 13 residues.

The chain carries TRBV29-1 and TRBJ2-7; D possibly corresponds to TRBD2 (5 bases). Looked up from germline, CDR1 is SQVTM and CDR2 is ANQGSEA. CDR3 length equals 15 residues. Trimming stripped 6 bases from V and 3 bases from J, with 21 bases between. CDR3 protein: CSVRMGVGSDYEQYF. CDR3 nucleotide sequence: TGCAGCGTCAGGATGGGAGTTGGCAGTGACTACGAGCAGTACTTC.

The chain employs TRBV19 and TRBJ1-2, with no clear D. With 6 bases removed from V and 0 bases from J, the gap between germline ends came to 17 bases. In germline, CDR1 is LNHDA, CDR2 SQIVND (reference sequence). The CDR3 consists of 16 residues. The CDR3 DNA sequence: TGTGCCAGTAGCGACTACTACAGAACAGCTAACTATGGCTACACCTTC. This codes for CASSDYYRTANYGYTF. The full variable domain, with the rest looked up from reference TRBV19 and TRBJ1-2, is DGGITQSPKYLFRKEGQNVTLSCEQNLNHDAMYWYRQDPGQGLRLIYYSQIVNDFQKGDIAEGYSVSREKKESFPLTVTSAQKNPTAFYLCASSDYYRTANYGYTFGSGTRLTVV.

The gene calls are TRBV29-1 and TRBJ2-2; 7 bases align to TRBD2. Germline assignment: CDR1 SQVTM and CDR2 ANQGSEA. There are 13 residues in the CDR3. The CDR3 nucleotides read TGCAGTGTGGCGGGGGTCGGGACCGGGGAGCTGTTTTTT. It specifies CSVAGVGTGELFF.

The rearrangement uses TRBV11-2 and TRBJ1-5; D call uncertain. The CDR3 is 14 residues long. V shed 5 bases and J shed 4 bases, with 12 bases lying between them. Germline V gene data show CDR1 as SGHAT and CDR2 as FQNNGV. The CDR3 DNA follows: TGTGCCAGCAGCGTACTCGGAGGGAATCAGCCCCAGCATTTT. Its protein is CASSVLGGNQPQHF.

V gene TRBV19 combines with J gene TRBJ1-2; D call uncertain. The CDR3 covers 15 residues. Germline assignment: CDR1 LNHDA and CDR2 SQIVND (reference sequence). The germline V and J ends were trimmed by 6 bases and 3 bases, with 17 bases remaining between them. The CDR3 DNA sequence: TGTGCCAGTAGCTCGTGGAGGGCCCTGGACTATGGCTACACCTTC. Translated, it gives CASSSWRALDYGYTF.

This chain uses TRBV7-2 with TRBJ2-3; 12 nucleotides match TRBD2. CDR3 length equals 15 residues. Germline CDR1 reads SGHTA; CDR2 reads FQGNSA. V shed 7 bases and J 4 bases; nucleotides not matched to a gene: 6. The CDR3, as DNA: TGTGCCAGCACCTTGACTAGCGGGGGTCCAGATACGCAGTATTTT. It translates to CASTLTSGGPDTQYF.

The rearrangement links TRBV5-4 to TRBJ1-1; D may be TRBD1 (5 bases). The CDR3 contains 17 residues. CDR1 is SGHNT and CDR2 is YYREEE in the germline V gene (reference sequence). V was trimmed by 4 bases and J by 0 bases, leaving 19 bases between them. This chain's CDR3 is CASSPRQKGGMNTEAFF. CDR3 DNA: TGTGCCAGCAGCCCAAGACAGAAGGGAGGCATGAACACTGAAGCTTTCTTT. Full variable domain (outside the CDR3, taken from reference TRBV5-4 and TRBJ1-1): ETGVTQSPTHLIKTRGQQVTLRCSSQSGHNTVSWYQQALGQGPQFIFQYYREEENGRGNFPPRFSGLQFPNYSSELNVNALELDDSALYLCASSPRQKGGMNTEAFFGQGTRLTVV.